The next 19 T cell receptor beta chains were all read from a single sample in a study of T cells expressing NK-cell markers. Following a re-call of the 5' RACE reads, TCRdb has one entry per CDR3 protein and lacks DNA. The clone table shows several hundred distinct CDR3 sequences, with the ten largest holding 81%. The source material was blood T cells: a sorted CD56 or NKG2C T cell subset, CD4+ or CD8+ T cells, or bulk PBMC T cells (not recorded which). All receptors come from a man aged 18-75 years in good health.

This clonotype is medium-sized by frequency. The V gene is TRBV20-1, the J gene TRBJ1-1; TCRdb designates TRBD1, a call that cannot be tested without DNA. Germline V gene sequence: CDR1 DFQATT, CDR2 SNEGSKA (reference sequence). The length of the CDR3 is 14 residues. This CDR3 is CSARKGRQNTEAFF.

The genes are TRBV7-3 and TRBJ2-1; no DNA is available, so the TRBD1 call from TCRdb remains unchecked. Germline CDR1 is SGHTA and CDR2 is FQGTGA. The CDR3 totals 15 residues. This CDR3 reads CASSVYKGSYNEQFF. Filled out from reference TRBV7-3 and TRBJ2-1, the complete variable domain reads GAGVSQTPSNKVTEKGKYVELRCDPISGHTALYWYRQSLGQGPEFLIYFQGTGAADDSGLPNDRFFAVRPEGSVSTLKIQRTERGDSAVYLCASSVYKGSYNEQFFGPGTRLTVL.

The chain has TRBV5-6 and TRBJ2-6. The CDR3 length is 15 residues. Per the germline V gene, CDR1 is SGHDT and CDR2 is YYEEEE. CDR3: CASSLVGTGANVLTF.

The V gene is TRBV12-3 or TRBV12-4, the J gene TRBJ1-3. The CDR3 is made up of 18 amino acids. The CDR3 sequence is CASSALPTGESSGNTIYF.

The chain combines TRBV10-3 with TRBJ2-2; the D call from TCRdb, TRBD1, cannot be confirmed without DNA. The CDR3 is 18 amino acids. The germline V gene has CDR1 ENHRY and CDR2 SYGVKD. This chain's CDR3 is CAISELLETDSFTGELFF.

The chain joins TRBV12-3 or TRBV12-4 to TRBJ2-1; TCRdb outputs TRBD1, but without DNA this stays unchecked. This CDR3 has 18 residues. The CDR3 sequence: CASSLLVSYRGRVNEQFF.

The CDR3: CASSLVRVTGELFFF. The V gene is TRBV5-5, the J gene TRBJ2-2. The CDR3 consists of 15 residues. Germline CDR1 and CDR2: SGHKS and YYEKEE (reference sequence). The entire variable domain, with the rest obtained from reference TRBV5-5 and TRBJ2-2, is as follows: DAGVTQSPTHLIKTRGQQVTLRCSPISGHKSVSWYQQVLGQGPQFIFQYYEKEERGRGNFPDRFSARQFPNYSSELNVNALLLGDSALYLCASSLVRVTGELFFFGEGSRLTVL.

The rearrangement uses TRBV12-5 and TRBJ2-7; as DNA is missing, the TRBD2 call by TCRdb cannot be tested. CDR1 LGHNT and CDR2 FRNRAP come from the germline V gene. The CDR3 has 13 residues. CDR3: CASGAGAFYEQYF. The whole variable domain, remainder taken from reference TRBV12-5 and TRBJ2-7, is DARVTQTPRHKVTEMGQEVTMRCQPILGHNTVFWYRQTMMQGLELLAYFRNRAPLDDSGMPKDRFSAEMPDATLATLKIQPSEPRDSAVYFCASGAGAFYEQYFGPGTRLTVT.

This clonotype is called medium-sized based on its frequency. The rearrangement joins TRBV28 to TRBJ2-5; TCRdb returns TRBD2, unconfirmable since there is no DNA. Germline V gene lookup returns CDR1 MDHEN and CDR2 SYDVKM. The CDR3 is made up of 12 amino acids. The CDR3 sequence is CASGRDEETQYF.

Measured by frequency, this clonotype is large. The V gene is TRBV7-9, the J gene TRBJ2-7. The V gene's germline CDR1 is SEHNR and CDR2 FQNEAQ (reference sequence). This CDR3 contains 14 residues. This chain's CDR3 is CASSLWQPPHEQYF.

The chain couples TRBV5-6 to TRBJ2-5; the D call from TCRdb, TRBD1, cannot be confirmed without DNA. The germline V gene encodes CDR1 SGHDT and CDR2 YYEEEE. The CDR3 contains 13 residues. The chain's CDR3 is CASNLWGGETQYF.

The chain joins TRBV11-2 to TRBJ2-7; TCRdb's D gene call, TRBD1, goes unchecked for lack of DNA. The CDR3 loop spans 16 amino acids. Germline lookup yields CDR1 SGHAT and CDR2 FQNNGV. This CDR3 reads CASSIPMGPTGYEQYF.

By frequency, this clonotype is medium-sized. The rearrangement links TRBV6-5 to TRBJ1-6; the TCRdb D gene call, TRBD1, has no DNA to confirm it. The CDR3 covers 16 residues. Germline V CDR1 and CDR2: MNHEY, SVGAGI. The chain's CDR3 is CASTHDRDRVNSPLHF.

The V call is TRBV7-9, the J call TRBJ1-1; TCRdb names TRBD1, which stays unverified in the absence of DNA. CDR3 length equals 15 residues. Germline CDR1 SEHNR, CDR2 FQNEAQ (reference sequence). The CDR3 loop is CASSLVQGKITEAFF.

This clonotype registers medium-sized (0.01 to 0.1%) by frequency. The chain carries TRBV11-3 and TRBJ2-2; the D gene TCRdb calls, TRBD2, cannot be checked with no DNA. This CDR3 contains 18 residues. The germline V gene has CDR1 SGHNT and CDR2 YENEEA. The CDR3 sequence: CASSLRYRDYQTTGELFF.

Frequency places this clonotype as medium-sized. J is TRBJ1-1 and V is TRBV7-9; TCRdb's assignment of TRBD1 cannot be checked, as there is no DNA. Germline CDR1 reads SEHNR; CDR2 reads FQNEAQ (reference sequence). The CDR3 loop spans 17 amino acids. The CDR3 sequence is CASSLIREGAYCTEAFF. The entire variable domain, with the rest obtained from reference TRBV7-9 and TRBJ1-1, is as follows: DTGVSQNPRHKITKRGQNVTFRCDPISEHNRLYWYRQTLGQGPEFLTYFQNEAQLEKSRLLSDRFSAERPKGSFSTLEIQRTEQGDSAMYLCASSLIREGAYCTEAFFGQGTRLTVV.

This clonotype is labeled medium-sized (0.01 to 0.1%) based on frequency. The chain uses TRBV7-9 and TRBJ2-7. The CDR3 extends over 12 amino acids. Germline CDR1 SEHNR, CDR2 FQNEAQ (reference sequence). The CDR3 is CASRQWFNEQYF. The full variable domain, its missing parts supplied by reference TRBV7-9 and TRBJ2-7, is DTGVSQNPRHKITKRGQNVTFRCDPISEHNRLYWYRQTLGQGPEFLTYFQNEAQLEKSRLLSDRFSAERPKGSFSTLEIQRTEQGDSAMYLCASRQWFNEQYFGPGTRLTVT.

This sequence joins TRBV12-3 or TRBV12-4 and TRBJ1-6; TCRdb's D gene call, TRBD1, goes unchecked for lack of DNA. The CDR3 has 17 residues. The CDR3 region is CASSSFRDVPYNSPLHF.

The V call is TRBV3-1, the J call TRBJ2-7; the TCRdb D gene call, TRBD1, has no DNA to confirm it. CDR1 and CDR2 from the germline V gene are LGHDT and YNNKEL (reference sequence). The CDR3 runs to 14 residues. CDR3 residues: CASSPGRYSYEQYF.